This T cell receptor (beta chain) was observed in a study of cytomegalovirus exposure and HLA in healthy donors. Overall study findings and caveats: CMV antigen specificity was confirmed in vitro for a few CMV-associated chains.

Libraries were prepared by immunoSEQ multiplex PCR; TCRdb keeps only in-frame clonotypes and omits some of them. The table shows about 200,000 clones, with over 75% occurring only once. This CDR3 is built from 13 residues. V dropped 1 base and J dropped 6 bases, with 10 bases sitting between them. Looked up from germline, CDR1 is KGHSH and CDR2 is LQKENI. Note on this clone: The antigen remains unidentified.

The gene calls are TRBV18 and TRBJ2-7, with D perhaps TRBD2 (7 bases). The sample taken for sequencing was PBMCs. This receptor was identified in a woman between 18 and 29 years old in good health and CMV-seropositive. The DNA of the CDR3 is TGTGCCAGCTCACCACTAGGGGGGGGCGAGCAGTACTTC. This codes for CASSPLGGGEQYF. Variable domain in full (rest from reference TRBV18 and TRBJ2-7): NAGVMQNPRHLVRRRGQEARLRCSPMKGHSHVYWYRQLPEEGLKFMVYLQKENIIDESGMPKERFSAEFPKEGPSILRIQQVVRGDSAAYFCASSPLGGGEQYFGPGTRLTVT.